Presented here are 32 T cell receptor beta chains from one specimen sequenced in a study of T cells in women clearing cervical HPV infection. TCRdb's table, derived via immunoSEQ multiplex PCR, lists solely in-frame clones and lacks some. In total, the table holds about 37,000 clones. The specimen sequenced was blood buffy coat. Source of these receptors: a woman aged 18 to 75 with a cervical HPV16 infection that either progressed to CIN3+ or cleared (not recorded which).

The CDR3 sequence: CSARDTGQGFGGRTYEQYF. CDR3 DNA, as far as it was read: TGCAGTGCTAGAGATACCGGACAGGGGTTCGGCGGGAGGACCTACGAG. The chain is built from TRBV20-1 and TRBJ2-7; possible D gene TRBD1, 9 bases. Sequencing ends 3 residues short of the CDR3 end; the germline J gene provides the rest. The germline V gene has CDR1 DFQATT and CDR2 SNEGSKA (reference sequence). This CDR3 spans 19 amino acids. V lost 0 bases and J lost 2, with 26 bases in between.

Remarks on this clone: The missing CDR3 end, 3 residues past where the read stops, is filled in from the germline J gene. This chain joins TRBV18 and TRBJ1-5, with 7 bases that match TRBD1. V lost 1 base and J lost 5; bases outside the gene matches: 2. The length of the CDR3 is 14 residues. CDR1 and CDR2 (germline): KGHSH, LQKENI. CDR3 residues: CASSPRQGDQPQHF. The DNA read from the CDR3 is TGTGCCAGCTCACCACGTCAGGGGGATCAGCCC.

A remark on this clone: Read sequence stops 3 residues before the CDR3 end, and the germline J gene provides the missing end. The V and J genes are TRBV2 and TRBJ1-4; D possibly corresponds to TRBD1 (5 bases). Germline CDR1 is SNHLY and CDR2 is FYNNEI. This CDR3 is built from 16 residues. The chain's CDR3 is CASRVGQASGANVLFF. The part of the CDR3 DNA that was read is TGTGCCTCCCGGGTGGGGCAAGCCTCTGGGGCCAACGTA.

This CDR3 is CASSIRQDQPQYF. The covered CDR3 bases are TGTGCCAGTAGTATAAGACAGGATCAGCCG. This chain links TRBV19 with TRBJ2-3, with D perhaps TRBD1 (6 bases). Sequencing ends 3 residues short of the CDR3 end; the germline J gene provides the rest. This CDR3 contains 13 residues. Germline-derived CDR1 and CDR2 are LNHDA and SQIVND (reference sequence).

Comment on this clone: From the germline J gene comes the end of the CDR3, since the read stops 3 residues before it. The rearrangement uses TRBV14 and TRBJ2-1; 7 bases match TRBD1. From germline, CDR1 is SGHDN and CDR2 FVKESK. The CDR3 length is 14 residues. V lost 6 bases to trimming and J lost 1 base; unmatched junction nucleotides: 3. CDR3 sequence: CASSQTGSYNEQFF. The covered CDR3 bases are TGTGCCAGCAGTCAGACAGGGTCCTACAATGAG.

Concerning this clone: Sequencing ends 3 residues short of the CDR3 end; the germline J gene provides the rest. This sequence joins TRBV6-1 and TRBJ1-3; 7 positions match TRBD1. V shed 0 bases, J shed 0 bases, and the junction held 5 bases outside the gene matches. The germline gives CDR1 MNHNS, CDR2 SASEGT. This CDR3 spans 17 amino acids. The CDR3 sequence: CASSEAHGTASGNTIYF. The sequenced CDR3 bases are TGTGCCAGCAGTGAAGCGCACGGGACAGCCTCTGGAAACACC.

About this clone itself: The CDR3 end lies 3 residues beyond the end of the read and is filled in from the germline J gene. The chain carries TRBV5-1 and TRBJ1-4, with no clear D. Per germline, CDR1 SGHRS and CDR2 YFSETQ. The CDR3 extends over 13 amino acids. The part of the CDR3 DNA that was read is TGCGCCAGCAGCTTGGAAGCGGATTCACCA. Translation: CASSLEADSP. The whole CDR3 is CASSLEADSPLFF.

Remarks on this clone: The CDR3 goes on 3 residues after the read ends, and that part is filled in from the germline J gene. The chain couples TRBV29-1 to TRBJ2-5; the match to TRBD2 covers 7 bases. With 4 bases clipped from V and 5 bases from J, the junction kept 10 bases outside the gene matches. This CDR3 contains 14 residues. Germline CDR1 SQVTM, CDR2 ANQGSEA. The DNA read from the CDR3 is TGCAGCGTTGTGGTTCTGACCGGGGGGGAGACC. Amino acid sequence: CSVVVLTGGET. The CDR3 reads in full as CSVVVLTGGETQYF.

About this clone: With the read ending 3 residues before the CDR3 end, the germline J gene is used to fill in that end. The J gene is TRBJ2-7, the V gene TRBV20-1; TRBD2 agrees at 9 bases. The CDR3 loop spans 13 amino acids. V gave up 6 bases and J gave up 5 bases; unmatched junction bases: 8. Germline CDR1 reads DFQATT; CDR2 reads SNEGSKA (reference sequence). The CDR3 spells CSALSGRINEQYF. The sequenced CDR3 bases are TGCAGTGCCCTGAGCGGGAGGATAAACGAG.

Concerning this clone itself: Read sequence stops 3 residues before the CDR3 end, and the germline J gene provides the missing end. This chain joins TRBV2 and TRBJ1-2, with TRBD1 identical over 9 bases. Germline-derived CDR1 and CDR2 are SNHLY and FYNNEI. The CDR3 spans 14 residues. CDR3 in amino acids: CASSGTGQGYGYTF. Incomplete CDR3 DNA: TGTGCCAGCAGTGGGACGGGACAGGGCTACGGC.

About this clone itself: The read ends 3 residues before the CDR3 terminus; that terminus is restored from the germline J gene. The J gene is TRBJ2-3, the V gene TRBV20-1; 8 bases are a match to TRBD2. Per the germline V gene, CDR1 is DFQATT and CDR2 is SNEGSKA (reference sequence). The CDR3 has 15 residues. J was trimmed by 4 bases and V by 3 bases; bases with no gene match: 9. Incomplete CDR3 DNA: TGCAGTGCTAGTTCCACTAGCGGCCCCCCAGATACG. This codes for CSASSTSGPPDT. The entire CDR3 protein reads CSASSTSGPPDTQYF.

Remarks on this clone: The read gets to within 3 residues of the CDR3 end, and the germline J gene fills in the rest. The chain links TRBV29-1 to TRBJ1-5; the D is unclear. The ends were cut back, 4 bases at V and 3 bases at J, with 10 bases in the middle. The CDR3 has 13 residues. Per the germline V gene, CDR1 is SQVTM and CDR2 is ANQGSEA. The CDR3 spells CSVGASNNQPQHF. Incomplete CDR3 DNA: TGCAGCGTTGGCGCGTCTAACAATCAGCCC. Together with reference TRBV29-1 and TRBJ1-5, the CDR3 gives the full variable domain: SAVISQKPSRDICQRGTSLTIQCQVDSQVTMMFWYRQQPGQSLTLIATANQGSEATYESGFVIDKFPISRPNLTFSTLTVSNMSPEDSSIYLCSVGASNNQPQHFGDGTRLSIL.

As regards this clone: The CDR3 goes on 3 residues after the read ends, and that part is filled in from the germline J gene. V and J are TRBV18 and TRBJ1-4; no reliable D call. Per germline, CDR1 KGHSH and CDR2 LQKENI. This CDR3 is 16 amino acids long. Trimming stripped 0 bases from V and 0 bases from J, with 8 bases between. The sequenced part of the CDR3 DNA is TGTGCCAGCTCACCACCGACTGCCGCAACTAATGAAAAA. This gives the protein CASSPPTAATNEK. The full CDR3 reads CASSPPTAATNEKLFF.

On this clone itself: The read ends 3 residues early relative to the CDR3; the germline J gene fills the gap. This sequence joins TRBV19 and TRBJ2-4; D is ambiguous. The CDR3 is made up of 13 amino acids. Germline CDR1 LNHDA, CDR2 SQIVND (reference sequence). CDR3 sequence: CASSMSRYNGQYF. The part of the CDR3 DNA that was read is TGTGCCAGTAGTATGTCCAGGTATAATGGT.

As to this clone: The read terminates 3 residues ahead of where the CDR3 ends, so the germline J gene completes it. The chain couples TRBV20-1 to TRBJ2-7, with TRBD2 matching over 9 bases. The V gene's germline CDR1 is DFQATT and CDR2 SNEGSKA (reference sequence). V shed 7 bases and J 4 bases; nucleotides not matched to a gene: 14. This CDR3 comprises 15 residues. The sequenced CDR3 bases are TGCAGTGTCATGGAGGTGAGGCGGGAGGGATACGAG. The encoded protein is CSVMEVRREGYE. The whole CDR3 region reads CSVMEVRREGYEQYF.

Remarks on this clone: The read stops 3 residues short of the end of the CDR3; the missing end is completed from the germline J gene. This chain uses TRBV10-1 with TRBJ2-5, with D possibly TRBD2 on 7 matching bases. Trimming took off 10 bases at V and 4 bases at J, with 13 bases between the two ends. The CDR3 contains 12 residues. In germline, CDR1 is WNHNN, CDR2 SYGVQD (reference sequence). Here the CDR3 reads CAIQGRGETQYF. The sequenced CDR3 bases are TGCGCCATCCAGGGGAGGGGAGAGACC.

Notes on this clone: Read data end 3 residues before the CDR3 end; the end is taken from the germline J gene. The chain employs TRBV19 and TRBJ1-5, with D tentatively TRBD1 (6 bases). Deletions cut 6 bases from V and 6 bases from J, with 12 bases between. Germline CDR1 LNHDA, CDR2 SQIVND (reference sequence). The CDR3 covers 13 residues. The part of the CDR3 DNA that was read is TGTGCCAGTAGCAGGGGAATAGGTCAGCCC. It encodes CASSRGIGQP. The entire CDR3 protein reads CASSRGIGQPQHF.

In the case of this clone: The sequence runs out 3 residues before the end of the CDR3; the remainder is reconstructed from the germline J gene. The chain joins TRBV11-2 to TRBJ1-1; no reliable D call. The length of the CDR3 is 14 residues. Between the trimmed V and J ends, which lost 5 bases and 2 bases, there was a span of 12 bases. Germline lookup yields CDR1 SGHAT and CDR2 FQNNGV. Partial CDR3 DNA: TGTGCCAGCAGCCTTAGTATACTTAACACTGAA. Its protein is CASSLSILNTE. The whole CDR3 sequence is CASSLSILNTEAFF.

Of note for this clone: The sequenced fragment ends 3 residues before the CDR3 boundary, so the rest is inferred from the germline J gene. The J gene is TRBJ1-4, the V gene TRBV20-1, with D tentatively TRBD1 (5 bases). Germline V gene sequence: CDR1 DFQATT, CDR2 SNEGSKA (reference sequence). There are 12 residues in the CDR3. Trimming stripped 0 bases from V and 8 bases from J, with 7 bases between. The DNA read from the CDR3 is TGCAGTGCTAGAGATGAGGGGGAAAAA. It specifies CSARDEGEK. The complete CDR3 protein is CSARDEGEKLFF.

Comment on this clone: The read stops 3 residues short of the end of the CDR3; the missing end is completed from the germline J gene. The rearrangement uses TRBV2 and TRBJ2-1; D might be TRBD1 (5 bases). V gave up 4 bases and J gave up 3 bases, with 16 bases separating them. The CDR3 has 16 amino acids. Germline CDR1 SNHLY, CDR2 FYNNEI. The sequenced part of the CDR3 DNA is TGTGCCAGCAGTGCCCAACTCGGACACGTCTACAATGAG. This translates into CASSAQLGHVYNE. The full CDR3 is CASSAQLGHVYNEQFF.

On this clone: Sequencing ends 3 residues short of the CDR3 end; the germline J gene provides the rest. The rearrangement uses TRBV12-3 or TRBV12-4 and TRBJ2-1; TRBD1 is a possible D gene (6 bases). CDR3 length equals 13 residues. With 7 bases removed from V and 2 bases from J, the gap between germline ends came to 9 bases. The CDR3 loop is CASNRDAYNEQFF. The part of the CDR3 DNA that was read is TGTGCCAGCAACAGGGATGCCTACAATGAG.

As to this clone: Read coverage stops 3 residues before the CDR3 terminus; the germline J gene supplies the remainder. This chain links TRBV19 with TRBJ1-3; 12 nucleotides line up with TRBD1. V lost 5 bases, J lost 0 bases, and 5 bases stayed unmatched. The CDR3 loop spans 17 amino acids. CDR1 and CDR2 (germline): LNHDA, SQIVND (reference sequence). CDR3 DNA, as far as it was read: TGTGCCAGTAGTGTCGGGACAGGGGGCCGCTCTGGAAACACC. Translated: CASSVGTGGRSGNT. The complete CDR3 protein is CASSVGTGGRSGNTIYF.

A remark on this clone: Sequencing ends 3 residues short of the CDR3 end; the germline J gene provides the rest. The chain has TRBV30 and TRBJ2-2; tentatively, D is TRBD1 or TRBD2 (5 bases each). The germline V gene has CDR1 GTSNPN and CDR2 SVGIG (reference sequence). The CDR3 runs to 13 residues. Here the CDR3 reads CARELAGANVLFF. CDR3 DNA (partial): TGTGCCAGGGAGCTGGCTGGGGCCAACGTG.

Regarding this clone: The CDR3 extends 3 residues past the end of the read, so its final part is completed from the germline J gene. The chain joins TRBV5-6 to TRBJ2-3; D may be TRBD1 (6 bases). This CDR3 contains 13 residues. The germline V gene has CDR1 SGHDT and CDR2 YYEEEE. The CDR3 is CASVTGIQETQYF. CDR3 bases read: TGTGCCAGCGTGACAGGTATCCAAGAGACG.

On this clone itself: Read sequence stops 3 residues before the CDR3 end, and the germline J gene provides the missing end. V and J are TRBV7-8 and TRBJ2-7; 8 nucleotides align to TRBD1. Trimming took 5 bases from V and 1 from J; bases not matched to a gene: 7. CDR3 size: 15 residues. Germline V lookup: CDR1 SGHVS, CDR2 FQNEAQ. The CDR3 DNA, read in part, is TGTGCCAGCAGCGCGAGACAGGGGTCGTCCTACGAG. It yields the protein CASSARQGSSYE. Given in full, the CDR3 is CASSARQGSSYEQYF.

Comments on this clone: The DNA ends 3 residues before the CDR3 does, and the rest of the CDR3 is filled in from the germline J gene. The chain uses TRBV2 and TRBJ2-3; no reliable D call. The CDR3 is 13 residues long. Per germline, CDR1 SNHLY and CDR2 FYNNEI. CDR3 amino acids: CASSGQVQETQYF. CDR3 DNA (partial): TGTGCCAGCAGTGGCCAGGTCCAAGAGACG.

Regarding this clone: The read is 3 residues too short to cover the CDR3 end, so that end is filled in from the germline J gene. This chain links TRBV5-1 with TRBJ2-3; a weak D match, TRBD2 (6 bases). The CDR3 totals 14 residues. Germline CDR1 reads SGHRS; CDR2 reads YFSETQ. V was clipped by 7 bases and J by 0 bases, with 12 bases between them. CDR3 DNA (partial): TGCGCCAGCGGTGGCGGGGCGAGCACAGATACG. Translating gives CASGGGASTDT. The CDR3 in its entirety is CASGGGASTDTQYF.

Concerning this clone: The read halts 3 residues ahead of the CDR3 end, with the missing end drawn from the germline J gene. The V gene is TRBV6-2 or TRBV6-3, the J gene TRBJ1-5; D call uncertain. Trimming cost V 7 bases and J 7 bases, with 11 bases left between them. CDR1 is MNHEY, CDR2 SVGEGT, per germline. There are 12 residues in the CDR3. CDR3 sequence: CASKGINQPQHF. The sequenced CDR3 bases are TGTGCCAGCAAGGGTATAAACCAGCCC.

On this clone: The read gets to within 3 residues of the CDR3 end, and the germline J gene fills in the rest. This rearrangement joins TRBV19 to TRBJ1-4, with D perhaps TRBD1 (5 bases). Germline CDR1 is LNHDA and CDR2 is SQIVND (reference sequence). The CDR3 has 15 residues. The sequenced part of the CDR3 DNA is TGTGCCAGTAGTACCACATACTCTGGGGCCAACGTA. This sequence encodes CASSTTYSGANV. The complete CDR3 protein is CASSTTYSGANVLFF.

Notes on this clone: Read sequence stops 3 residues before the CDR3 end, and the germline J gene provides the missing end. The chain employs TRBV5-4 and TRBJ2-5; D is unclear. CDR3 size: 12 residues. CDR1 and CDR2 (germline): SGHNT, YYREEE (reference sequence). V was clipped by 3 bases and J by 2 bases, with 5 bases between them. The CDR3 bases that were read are TGTGCCAGCAGCTCCGTTCAAGAGACC. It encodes CASSSVQET. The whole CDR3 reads CASSSVQETQYF.

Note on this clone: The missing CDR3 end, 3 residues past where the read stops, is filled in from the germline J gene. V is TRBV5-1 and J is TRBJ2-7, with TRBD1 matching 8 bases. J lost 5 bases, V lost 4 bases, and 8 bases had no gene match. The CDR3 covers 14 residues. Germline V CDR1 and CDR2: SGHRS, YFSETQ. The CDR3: CASSQTGALDEQYF. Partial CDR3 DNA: TGCGCCAGCAGCCAGACAGGGGCCTTGGACGAG.

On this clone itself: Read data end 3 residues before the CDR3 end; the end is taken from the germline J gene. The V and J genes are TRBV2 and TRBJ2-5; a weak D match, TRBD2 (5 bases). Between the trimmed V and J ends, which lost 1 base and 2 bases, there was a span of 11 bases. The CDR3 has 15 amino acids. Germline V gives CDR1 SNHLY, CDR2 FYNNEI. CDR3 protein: CASSEVFSGQETQYF. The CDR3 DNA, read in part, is TGTGCCAGCAGTGAAGTATTCAGCGGACAAGAGACC.